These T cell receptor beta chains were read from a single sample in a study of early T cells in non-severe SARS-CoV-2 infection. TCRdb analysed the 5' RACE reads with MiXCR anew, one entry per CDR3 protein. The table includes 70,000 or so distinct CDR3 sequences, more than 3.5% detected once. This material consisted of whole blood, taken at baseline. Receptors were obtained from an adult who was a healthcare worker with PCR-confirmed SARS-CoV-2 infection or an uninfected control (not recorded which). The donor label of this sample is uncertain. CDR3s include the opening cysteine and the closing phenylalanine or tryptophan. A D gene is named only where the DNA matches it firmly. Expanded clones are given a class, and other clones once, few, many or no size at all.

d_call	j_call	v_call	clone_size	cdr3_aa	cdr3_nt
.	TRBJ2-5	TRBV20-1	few	CSVSRVQETQYF	TGCAGTGTTTCCCGGGTCCAAGAGACCCAGTACTTC
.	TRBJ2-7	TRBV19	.	CASSMSDRRHEQYF	TGTGCCAGTAGTATGAGTGACAGGCGCCACGAGCAGTACTTC
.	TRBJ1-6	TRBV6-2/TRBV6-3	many	CASSYAGSPLHF	TGTGCCAGCAGTTACGCTGGATCACCCCTCCACTTT
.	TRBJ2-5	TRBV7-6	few	CASSLAQKTQYF	TGTGCCAGCAGCTTAGCCCAAAAGACCCAGTACTTC
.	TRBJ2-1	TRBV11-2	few	CASSFRVNNEQFF	TGTGCCAGCAGCTTCAGGGTAAACAATGAGCAGTTCTTC
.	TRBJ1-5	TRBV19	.	CASSPRRDQPQHF	TGTGCCAGTAGCCCCCGGAGGGATCAGCCCCAGCATTTT
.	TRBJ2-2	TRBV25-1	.	CASSDITGELFF	TGTGCCAGCAGTGACATAACCGGGGAGCTGTTTTTT
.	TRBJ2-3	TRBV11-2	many	CASSRLTELSTDTQYF	TGTGCCAGCAGCCGACTAACAGAGCTAAGCACAGATACGCAGTATTTT
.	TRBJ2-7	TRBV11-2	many	CASSLRGNRVEQYF	TGTGCCAGCAGCTTAAGGGGAAACAGGGTCGAGCAGTACTTC
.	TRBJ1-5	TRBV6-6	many	CASSTRTGRSNQPQHF	TGTGCCAGCAGTACCAGGACCGGTCGCTCCAATCAGCCCCAGCATTTT
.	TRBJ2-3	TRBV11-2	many	CASSFSGLRGDTQYF	TGTGCCAGCAGCTTCTCGGGACTCCGGGGGGATACGCAGTATTTT
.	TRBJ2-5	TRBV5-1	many	CASSFEGTATPGGETQYF	TGCGCCAGCAGCTTTGAAGGGACAGCCACTCCCGGGGGAGAGACCCAGTACTTC
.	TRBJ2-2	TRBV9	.	CASSVGAGNTGELFF	TGTGCCAGCAGCGTTGGGGCCGGGAACACCGGGGAGCTGTTTTTT